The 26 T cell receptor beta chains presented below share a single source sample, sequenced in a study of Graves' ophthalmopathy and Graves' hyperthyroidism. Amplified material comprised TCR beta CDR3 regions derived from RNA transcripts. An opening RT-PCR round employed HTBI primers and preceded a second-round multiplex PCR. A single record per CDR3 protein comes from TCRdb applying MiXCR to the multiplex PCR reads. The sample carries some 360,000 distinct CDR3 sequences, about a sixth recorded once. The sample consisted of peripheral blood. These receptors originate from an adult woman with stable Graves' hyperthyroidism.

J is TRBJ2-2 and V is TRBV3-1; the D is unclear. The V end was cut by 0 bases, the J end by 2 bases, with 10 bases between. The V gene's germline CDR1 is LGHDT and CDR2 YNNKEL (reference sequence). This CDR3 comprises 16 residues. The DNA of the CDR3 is TGTGCCAGCAGCCAAGAGTATAGCCATAACACCGGGGAGCTGTTTTTT. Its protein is CASSQEYSHNTGELFF.

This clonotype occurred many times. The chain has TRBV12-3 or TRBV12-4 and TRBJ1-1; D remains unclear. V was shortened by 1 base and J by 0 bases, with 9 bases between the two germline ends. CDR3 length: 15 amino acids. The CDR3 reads CASSLGAWVNTEAFF. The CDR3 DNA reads TGTGCCAGCAGTTTAGGCGCCTGGGTGAACACTGAAGCTTTCTTT.

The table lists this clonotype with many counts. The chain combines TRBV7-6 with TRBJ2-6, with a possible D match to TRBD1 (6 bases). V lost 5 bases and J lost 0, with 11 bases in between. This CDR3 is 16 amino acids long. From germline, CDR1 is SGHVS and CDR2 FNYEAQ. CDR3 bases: TGTGCCAGCAGCCTTGGACAGTTCTCTGGGGCCAACGTCCTGACTTTC. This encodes CASSLGQFSGANVLTF.

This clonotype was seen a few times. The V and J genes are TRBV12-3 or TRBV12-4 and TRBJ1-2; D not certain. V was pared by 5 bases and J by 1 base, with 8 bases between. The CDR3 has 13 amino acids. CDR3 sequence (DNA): TGTGCCAGCAGTGCGGGGTTTAACTATGGCTACACCTTC. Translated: CASSAGFNYGYTF.

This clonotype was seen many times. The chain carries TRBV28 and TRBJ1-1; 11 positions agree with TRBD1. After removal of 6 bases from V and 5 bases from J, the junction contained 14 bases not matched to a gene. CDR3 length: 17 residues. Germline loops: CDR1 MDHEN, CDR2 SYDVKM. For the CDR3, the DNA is TGTGCCAGCAGCCCCGCTGGACAGGGGGCGCGGGGGACTGAAGCTTTCTTT. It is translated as CASSPAGQGARGTEAFF. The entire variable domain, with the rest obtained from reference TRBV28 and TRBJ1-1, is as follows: DVKVTQSSRYLVKRTGEKVFLECVQDMDHENMFWYRQDPGLGLRLIYFSYDVKMKEKGDIPEGYSVSREKKERFSLILESASTNQTSMYLCASSPAGQGARGTEAFFGQGTRLTVV.

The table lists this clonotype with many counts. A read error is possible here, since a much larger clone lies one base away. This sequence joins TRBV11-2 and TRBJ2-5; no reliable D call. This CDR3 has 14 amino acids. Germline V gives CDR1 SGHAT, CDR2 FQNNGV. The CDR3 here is CASSKRRAQETKYF. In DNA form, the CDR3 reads TGTGCCAGCAGTAAGCGTAGGGCCCAAGAGACCAAGTACTTC.

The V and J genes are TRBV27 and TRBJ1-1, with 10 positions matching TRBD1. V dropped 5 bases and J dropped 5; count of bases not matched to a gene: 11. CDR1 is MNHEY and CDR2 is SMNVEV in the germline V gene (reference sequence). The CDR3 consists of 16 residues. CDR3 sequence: CASSPPWTGGSTEAFF. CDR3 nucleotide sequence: TGTGCCAGCAGTCCGCCCTGGACAGGGGGAAGTACTGAAGCTTTCTTT.

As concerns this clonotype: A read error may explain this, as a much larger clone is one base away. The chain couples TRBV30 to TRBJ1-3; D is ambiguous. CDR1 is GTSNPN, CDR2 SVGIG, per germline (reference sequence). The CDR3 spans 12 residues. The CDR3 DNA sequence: TGTGCCTGGAGTCCTCAGGCGTACACCATATGTTTT. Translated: CAWSPQAYTICF.

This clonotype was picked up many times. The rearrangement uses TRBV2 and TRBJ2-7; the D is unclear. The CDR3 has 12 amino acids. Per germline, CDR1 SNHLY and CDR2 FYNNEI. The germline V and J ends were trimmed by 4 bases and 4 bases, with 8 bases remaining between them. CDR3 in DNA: TGTGCCAGCAGTGTTCTCAGATACGAGCAGTACTTC. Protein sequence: CASSVLRYEQYF.

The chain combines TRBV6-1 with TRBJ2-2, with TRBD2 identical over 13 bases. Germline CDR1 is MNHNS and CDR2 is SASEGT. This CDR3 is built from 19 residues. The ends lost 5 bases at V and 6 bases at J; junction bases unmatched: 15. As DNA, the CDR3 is TGTGCCAGCAGTAAACTCCGGGGACTAGCGGGACGAAGGGCCGGGGAGCTGTTTTTT. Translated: CASSKLRGLAGRRAGELFF.

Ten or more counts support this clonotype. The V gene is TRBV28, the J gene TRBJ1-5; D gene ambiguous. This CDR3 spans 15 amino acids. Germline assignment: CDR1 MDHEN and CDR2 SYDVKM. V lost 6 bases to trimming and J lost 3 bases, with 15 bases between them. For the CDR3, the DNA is TGTGCCAGCAGCCCTCCTAACACCTTCAATCAGCCCCAGCATTTT. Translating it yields CASSPPNTFNQPQHF. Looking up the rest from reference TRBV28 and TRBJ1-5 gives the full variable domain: DVKVTQSSRYLVKRTGEKVFLECVQDMDHENMFWYRQDPGLGLRLIYFSYDVKMKEKGDIPEGYSVSREKKERFSLILESASTNQTSMYLCASSPPNTFNQPQHFGDGTRLSIL.

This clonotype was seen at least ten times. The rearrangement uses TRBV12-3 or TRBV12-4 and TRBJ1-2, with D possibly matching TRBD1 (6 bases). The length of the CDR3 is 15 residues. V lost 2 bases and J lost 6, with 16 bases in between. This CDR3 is CASSLNQGTVNGYTF. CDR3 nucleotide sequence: TGTGCCAGCAGTTTAAATCAGGGGACGGTGAATGGCTACACCTTC.

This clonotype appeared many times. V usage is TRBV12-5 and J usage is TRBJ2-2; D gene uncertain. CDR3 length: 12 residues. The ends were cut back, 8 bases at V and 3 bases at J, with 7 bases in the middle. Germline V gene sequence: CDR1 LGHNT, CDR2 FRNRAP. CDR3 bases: TGTGCTAGTATGGGGTACACCGGGGAGCTGTTTTTT. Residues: CASMGYTGELFF.

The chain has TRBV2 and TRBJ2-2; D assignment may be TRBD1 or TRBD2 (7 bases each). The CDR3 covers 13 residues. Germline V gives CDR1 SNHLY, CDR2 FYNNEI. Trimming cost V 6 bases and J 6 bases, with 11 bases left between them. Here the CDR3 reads CASRGGTAGELFF. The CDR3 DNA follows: TGTGCCAGCAGGGGAGGGACAGCCGGGGAGCTGTTTTTT.

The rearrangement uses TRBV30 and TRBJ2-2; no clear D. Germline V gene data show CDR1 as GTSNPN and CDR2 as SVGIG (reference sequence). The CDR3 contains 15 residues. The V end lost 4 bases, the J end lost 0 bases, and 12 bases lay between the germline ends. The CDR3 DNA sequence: TGTGCCTGGACCCGGCGGCGCGCGAACACCGGGGAGCTGTTTTTT. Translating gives CAWTRRRANTGELFF.

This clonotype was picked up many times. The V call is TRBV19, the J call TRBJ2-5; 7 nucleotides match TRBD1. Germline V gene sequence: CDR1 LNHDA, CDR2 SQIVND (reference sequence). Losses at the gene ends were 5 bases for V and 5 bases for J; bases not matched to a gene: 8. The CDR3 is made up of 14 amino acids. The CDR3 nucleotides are TGTGCCAGTAGTCAGACAGGGATCGGGGAGACCCAGTACTTC. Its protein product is CASSQTGIGETQYF. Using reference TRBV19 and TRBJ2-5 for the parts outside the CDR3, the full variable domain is DGGITQSPKYLFRKEGQNVTLSCEQNLNHDAMYWYRQDPGQGLRLIYYSQIVNDFQKGDIAEGYSVSREKKESFPLTVTSAQKNPTAFYLCASSQTGIGETQYFGPGTRLLVL.

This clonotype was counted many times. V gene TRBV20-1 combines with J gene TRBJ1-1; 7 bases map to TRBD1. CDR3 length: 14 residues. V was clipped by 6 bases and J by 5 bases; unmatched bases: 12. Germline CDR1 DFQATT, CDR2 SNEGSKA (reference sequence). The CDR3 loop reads CSAGHRQGNTEAFF. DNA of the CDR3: TGCAGTGCCGGACATAGACAGGGAAATACTGAAGCTTTCTTT.

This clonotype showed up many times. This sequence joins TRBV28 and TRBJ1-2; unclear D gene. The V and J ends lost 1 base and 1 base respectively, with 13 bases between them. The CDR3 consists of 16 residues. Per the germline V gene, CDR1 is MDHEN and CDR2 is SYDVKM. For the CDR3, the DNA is TGTGCCAGCAGTTTATACACCATACCAAGTAACTATGGCTACACCTTC. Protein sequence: CASSLYTIPSNYGYTF.

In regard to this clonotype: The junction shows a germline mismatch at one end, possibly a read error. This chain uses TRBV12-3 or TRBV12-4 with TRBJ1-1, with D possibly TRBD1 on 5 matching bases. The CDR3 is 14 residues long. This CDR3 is CASSWDLTNAEAFF. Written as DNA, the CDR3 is TGTGCCAGCAGTTGGGACCTGACGAACGCTGAAGCTTTCTTT.

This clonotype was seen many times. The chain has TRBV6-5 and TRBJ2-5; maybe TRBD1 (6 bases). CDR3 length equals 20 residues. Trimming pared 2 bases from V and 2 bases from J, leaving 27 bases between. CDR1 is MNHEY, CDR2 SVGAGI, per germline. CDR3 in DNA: TGTGCCAGCAGTTACCCGACCTCCATCCCTACAGGGAAAGGGCAAGAGACCCAGTACTTC. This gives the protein CASSYPTSIPTGKGQETQYF.

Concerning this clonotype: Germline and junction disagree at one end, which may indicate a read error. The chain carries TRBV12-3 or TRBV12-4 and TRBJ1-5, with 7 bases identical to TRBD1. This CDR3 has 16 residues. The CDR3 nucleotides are TGTGCCAGCAGACTCGGGACAGTGGATCGCAATGAGCCCCAGCATTTT. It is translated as CASRLGTVDRNEPQHF.

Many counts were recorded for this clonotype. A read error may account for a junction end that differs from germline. CDR3 loop: CASSSPGSARGEVFF. The CDR3 DNA sequence: TGTGCCAGCAGTTCGCCGGGGAGCGCTAGGGGTGAAGTTTTCTTT. The chain couples TRBV28 to TRBJ1-1, with TRBD1 as a possible D gene (5 bases). The CDR3 runs to 15 residues. The germline CDR1 and CDR2 sequences are MDHEN and SYDVKM.

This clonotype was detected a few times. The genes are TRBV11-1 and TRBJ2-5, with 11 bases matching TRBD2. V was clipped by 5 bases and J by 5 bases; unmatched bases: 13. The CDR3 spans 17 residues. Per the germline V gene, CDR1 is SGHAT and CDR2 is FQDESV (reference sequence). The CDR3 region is CASSPRGLADHGETQYF. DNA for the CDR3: TGTGCCAGCAGCCCCAGGGGACTAGCGGATCACGGGGAGACCCAGTACTTC.

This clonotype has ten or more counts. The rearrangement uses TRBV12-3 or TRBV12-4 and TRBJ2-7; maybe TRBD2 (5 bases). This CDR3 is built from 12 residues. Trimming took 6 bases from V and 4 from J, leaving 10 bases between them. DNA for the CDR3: TGTGCCAGCAGCAGGACTGAATACGAGCAGTACTTC. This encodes CASSRTEYEQYF.

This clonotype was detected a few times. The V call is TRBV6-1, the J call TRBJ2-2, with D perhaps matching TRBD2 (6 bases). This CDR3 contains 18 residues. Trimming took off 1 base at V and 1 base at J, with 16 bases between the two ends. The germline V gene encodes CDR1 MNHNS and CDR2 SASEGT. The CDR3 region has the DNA TGTGCCAGCAGTGAAGTCCGTTTACAGGAGGGGAACACCGGGGAGCTGTTTTTT. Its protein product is CASSEVRLQEGNTGELFF.

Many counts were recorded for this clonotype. As DNA, the CDR3 is TGCAGTGCTAGAGGCCTGGGGGGGGAGAACACTGAAGCTTTCTTT. It yields the protein CSARGLGGENTEAFF. The V gene is TRBV20-1, the J gene TRBJ1-1; perhaps TRBD1 as D (5 bases). The V and J ends lost 1 base and 1 base respectively, with 13 bases between them. CDR1 is DFQATT, CDR2 SNEGSKA, per germline (reference sequence). This CDR3 region has 15 residues.